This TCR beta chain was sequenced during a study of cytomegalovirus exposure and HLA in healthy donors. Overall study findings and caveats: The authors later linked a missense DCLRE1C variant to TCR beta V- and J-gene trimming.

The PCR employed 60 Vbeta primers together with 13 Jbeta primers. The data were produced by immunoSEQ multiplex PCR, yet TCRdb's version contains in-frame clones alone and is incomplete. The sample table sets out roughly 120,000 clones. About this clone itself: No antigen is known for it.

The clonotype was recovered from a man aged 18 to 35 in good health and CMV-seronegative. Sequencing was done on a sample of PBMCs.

CDR3 in DNA: TGTGCCAGCGCCCGGGACAGGGGGCAAGAGACCCAGTACTTC. Translating it yields CASARDRGQETQYF. The V call is TRBV2, the J call TRBJ2-5, with 11 nucleotides matching TRBD1. The CDR3 has 14 amino acids. V lost 8 bases to trimming and J lost 2 bases; unmatched junction nucleotides: 4. From germline, CDR1 is SNHLY and CDR2 FYNNEI.